Presented here are 12 T cell receptor beta chains from one specimen sequenced in a study of shared T cell receptors in the human thymus. The repertoire was sequenced with immunoSEQ multiplex PCR; TCRdb's copy has only in-frame clones and lacks some. The sample holds hundreds of thousands of clones, over 90% seen once. The sample taken for sequencing was thymocytes. All receptors come from a human donor.

The J gene is TRBJ2-2, the V gene TRBV25-1; TRBD1 agrees at 8 bases. Trimming took 6 bases from V and 3 from J; bases not matched to a gene: 3. Germline V CDR1 and CDR2: MGHDK, SYGVNS. The CDR3 is made up of 14 amino acids. Here the CDR3 reads CASSLTGDTGELFF. The CDR3 region has the DNA TGTGCCAGCAGCCTGACAGGGGACACCGGGGAGCTGTTTTTT.

The chain employs TRBV11-1 and TRBJ2-1, with 9 bases aligning to TRBD1. V was clipped by 1 base and J by 7 bases; unmatched bases: 2. The CDR3 is 14 residues long. Germline V lookup: CDR1 SGHAT, CDR2 FQDESV (reference sequence). CDR3 coding DNA: TGTGCCAGCAGCTTAGTGGGACAGGGAAATGAGCAGTTCTTC. Translating it yields CASSLVGQGNEQFF.

V and J are TRBV29-1 and TRBJ2-7, with 7 bases aligning to TRBD2. V trimming: 0 bases; J trimming: 0 bases; junction bases outside the gene matches: 5. This CDR3 has 15 amino acids. Germline V gene lookup returns CDR1 SQVTM and CDR2 ANQGSEA. The CDR3 DNA is TGCAGCGTTGAAGATCGGGGGGACGCCTCCTACGAGCAGTACTTC. Translating it yields CSVEDRGDASYEQYF.

The V and J genes are TRBV20-1 and TRBJ2-3; no firm D call. Trimming removed 3 bases from V and 5 bases from J, with 3 bases in between. There are 10 residues in the CDR3. Germline CDR1 DFQATT, CDR2 SNEGSKA (reference sequence). CDR3 sequence (DNA): TGCAGTGCTAGTCAAGATACGCAGTATTTT. This sequence encodes CSASQDTQYF.

This chain joins TRBV15 and TRBJ2-7, with D perhaps TRBD2 (5 bases). The V and J ends lost 3 bases and 3 bases respectively, with 9 bases between them. The germline V gene has CDR1 LNHNV and CDR2 YYDKDF (reference sequence). CDR3 size: 13 residues. Here the CDR3 reads CATSSDGLYEQYF. As DNA, the CDR3 is TGTGCCACCAGCAGCGACGGACTCTACGAGCAGTACTTC.

The rearrangement links TRBV18 to TRBJ2-7, with D possibly TRBD2 on 5 matching bases. The CDR3 totals 13 residues. The V and J ends lost 2 bases and 4 bases respectively, with 9 bases between them. The germline V gene encodes CDR1 KGHSH and CDR2 LQKENI. CDR3: CASSPGLLYEQYF. CDR3 DNA: TGTGCCAGCTCACCAGGACTTTTATACGAGCAGTACTTC.

The V and J genes are TRBV19 and TRBJ1-1; D perhaps matches TRBD1 (6 bases). V was pared by 2 bases and J by 3 bases, with 25 bases between. This CDR3 region has 19 residues. Germline CDR1 LNHDA, CDR2 SQIVND (reference sequence). The CDR3 DNA sequence: TGTGCCAGTAGTATACGATCCCCGAAGAACAGGGCCATCGACACTGAAGCTTTCTTT. Amino acids: CASSIRSPKNRAIDTEAFF.

The rearrangement joins TRBV14 to TRBJ2-3; D is uncertain. CDR1 is SGHDN and CDR2 is FVKESK in the germline V gene. This CDR3 is built from 17 residues. The V end lost 0 bases, the J end lost 0 bases, and 13 bases lay between the germline ends. In nucleotides, the CDR3 is TGTGCCAGCAGCCAAGAAATTGCGAGAATCAGCACAGATACGCAGTATTTT. Translating gives CASSQEIARISTDTQYF.

This chain uses TRBV29-1 with TRBJ1-1, with TRBD1 identical over 9 bases. V lost 7 bases to trimming and J lost 4 bases; unmatched junction nucleotides: 7. Looked up from germline, CDR1 is SQVTM and CDR2 is ANQGSEA. The length of the CDR3 is 13 residues. The CDR3 DNA reads as TGCAGCGCTTGGACAGGGGATAGCACTGAAGCTTTCTTT. This translates into CSAWTGDSTEAFF.

J is TRBJ2-5 and V is TRBV5-1, with D possibly TRBD1 on 5 matching bases. This CDR3 spans 16 amino acids. V shed 2 bases and J shed 5 bases, with 19 bases lying between them. CDR1 and CDR2 from the germline V gene are SGHRS and YFSETQ. The CDR3 spells CASSLIDSATRETQYF. As DNA, the CDR3 is TGCGCCAGCAGCTTAATCGACAGCGCGACACGGGAGACCCAGTACTTC.

The genes are TRBV6-6 and TRBJ2-7; D may be TRBD1 (6 bases). The CDR3 loop spans 16 amino acids. Germline CDR1 MNHNY, CDR2 SVGAGI (reference sequence). Trimming removed 5 bases at V and 5 bases at J, with 22 bases between. This CDR3 reads CASSPKGHPGLDEQYF. The DNA of the CDR3 is TGTGCCAGCAGTCCAAAGGGACACCCCGGCCTCGACGAGCAGTACTTC.

This clone was detected once. The gene calls are TRBV7-3 and TRBJ2-1; TRBD2 might be the D (6 bases). The CDR3 extends over 19 amino acids. Germline loops: CDR1 SGHTA, CDR2 FQGTGA. The V gene lost 0 bases and the J gene lost 3 bases, with 21 bases spanning the gap. CDR3 residues: CASSLTLGTSPLYYNEQFF. The CDR3 region has the DNA TGTGCCAGCAGCTTAACGTTAGGAACTAGCCCTTTATACTACAATGAGCAGTTCTTC.